These 6 T cell receptor beta chains originate from one sample sequenced in a study of blood T cell repertoires in COVID-19. Sequenced by immunoSEQ multiplex PCR; TCRdb stores in-frame clones only, minus some. The sample has about 87,000 clones; roughly 80% are singletons. Sequenced input: peripheral blood. Receptors were obtained from a woman of 80 years or more with active or convalescent COVID-19.

The chain links TRBV18 to TRBJ2-3; D may be TRBD2 (5 bases). Trimming left V 4 bases short and J 3 bases short, with 14 bases between. Germline values: CDR1 KGHSH, CDR2 LQKENI. There are 15 residues in the CDR3. CDR3 DNA: TGTGCCAGCTCACAACTAGGTACCGGAACAGATACGCAGTATTTT. Translation: CASSQLGTGTDTQYF.

V and J are TRBV14 and TRBJ2-1; D gene ambiguous. Trimming pared 0 bases from V and 9 bases from J, leaving 12 bases between. The CDR3 is 14 residues long. Germline CDR1 and CDR2: SGHDN and FVKESK. CDR3: CASSQDSRTAEQFF. CDR3 in DNA: TGTGCCAGCAGCCAAGACTCTAGAACGGCTGAGCAGTTCTTC. The full variable domain, rest sourced from reference TRBV14 and TRBJ2-1, is EAGVTQFPSHSVIEKGQTVTLRCDPISGHDNLYWYRRVMGKEIKFLLHFVKESKQDESGMPNNRFLAERTGGTYSTLKVQPAELEDSGVYFCASSQDSRTAEQFFGPGTRLTVL.

This sequence joins TRBV3-1 (or the pseudogene TRBV3-2) and TRBJ1-1; 7 nucleotides agree with TRBD1. The germline V gene encodes CDR1 LGHDT and CDR2 YNNKEL (reference sequence). V gave up 6 bases and J gave up 3 bases; unmatched junction bases: 7. CDR3 size: 14 residues. The CDR3 region is CASSGPGQYTEAFF. The CDR3 nucleotides are TGTGCCAGCAGTGGGCCGGGACAGTACACTGAAGCTTTCTTT.

This clone was detected ten times or more. The V gene is TRBV5-8, the J gene TRBJ1-2; TRBD1 might be the D (5 bases). The V end lost 1 base, the J end lost 4 bases, and 11 bases lay between the germline ends. From germline, CDR1 is SGHTS and CDR2 YDEGEE. This CDR3 is 14 amino acids long. CDR3 bases: TGTGCCAGCAGCTTGCTGGCAGGGATCTATGGCTACACCTTC. Protein product: CASSLLAGIYGYTF.

The chain employs TRBV5-1 and TRBJ1-6; D is possibly TRBD1 (5 bases). V was trimmed by 6 bases and J by 5 bases, leaving 9 bases between them. Looked up from germline, CDR1 is SGHRS and CDR2 is YFSETQ. This CDR3 has 13 amino acids. CDR3 DNA sequence: TGCGCCAGCACGGGGGACGATAATTCACCCCTCCACTTT. Residues: CASTGDDNSPLHF.

This clone has a handful of counts. The chain is built from TRBV28 and TRBJ1-2; a possible D gene is TRBD1 (5 bases). The germline V gene encodes CDR1 MDHEN and CDR2 SYDVKM. The CDR3 extends over 13 amino acids. Trimming took 6 bases from V and 4 from J, leaving 12 bases between them. Here the CDR3 DNA reads TGTGCCAGCAGATTGGGGCAGGCCTATGGCTACACCTTC. Its protein is CASRLGQAYGYTF.